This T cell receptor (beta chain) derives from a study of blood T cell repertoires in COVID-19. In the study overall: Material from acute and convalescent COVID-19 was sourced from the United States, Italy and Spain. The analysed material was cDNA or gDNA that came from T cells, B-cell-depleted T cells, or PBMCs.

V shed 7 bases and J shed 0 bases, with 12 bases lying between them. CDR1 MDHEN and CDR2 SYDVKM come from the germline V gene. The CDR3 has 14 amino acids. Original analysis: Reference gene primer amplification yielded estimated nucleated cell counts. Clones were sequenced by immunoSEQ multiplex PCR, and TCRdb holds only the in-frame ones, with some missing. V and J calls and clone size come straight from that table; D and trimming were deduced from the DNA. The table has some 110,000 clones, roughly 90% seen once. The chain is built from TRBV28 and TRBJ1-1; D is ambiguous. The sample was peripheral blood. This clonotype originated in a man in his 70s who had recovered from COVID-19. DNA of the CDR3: TGTGCCAGCACCTCATACTCCCTGAACACTGAAGCTTTCTTT. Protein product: CASTSYSLNTEAFF.